This record covers a single T cell receptor (beta chain). The CDR3 sequence is 16 residues long. From germline, CDR1 is MDHEN and CDR2 SYDVKM. V lost 4 bases, J lost 0 bases, and 8 bases stayed unmatched. These data are taken from a study of ipilimumab plus nivolumab after autologous stem cell transplantation. Data came from immunoSEQ multiplex PCR; TCRdb stores just in-frame clones and leaves some out. The table records some 41,000 clones, 85% to 95% of them present only once. This rearrangement joins TRBV28 to TRBJ1-1, with 7 positions matching TRBD1. The receptor comes from a male donor with multiple myeloma. Sequences were derived from PBMCs, sampled in a trial of ipilimumab plus nivolumab as post-transplant consolidation. CDR3 sequence: CASSWSGGGLNTEAFF. As DNA, the CDR3 is TGTGCCAGCAGTTGGTCAGGGGGGGGGTTGAACACTGAAGCTTTCTTT.